These 11 T cell receptor beta chains were all obtained from the same sample, sequenced in a study of blood T cell repertoires in COVID-19. Here immunoSEQ multiplex PCR was the method, and the copy in TCRdb shows in-frame clones only, minus some. The sample has around 160,000 clones; roughly four fifths are singletons. What was sequenced was peripheral blood. The receptors were sampled from a human donor in a cohort sampled during active COVID-19.

Only one count was recorded for this clone. The V call is TRBV28, the J call TRBJ1-5; 8 bases fit TRBD1. J lost 5 bases, V lost 4 bases, and 16 bases had no gene match. The CDR3 sequence is 18 residues long. Germline values: CDR1 MDHEN, CDR2 SYDVKM. The chain's CDR3 is CASSSSPGLGTGDQPQHF. CDR3 nucleotides: TGTGCCAGCAGTTCATCCCCCGGCCTTGGGACAGGAGATCAGCCCCAGCATTTT.

This clone occurred once. V usage is TRBV6-1 and J usage is TRBJ2-1, with D possibly being TRBD2 (6 bases). Germline V gene lookup returns CDR1 MNHNS and CDR2 SASEGT. V was pared by 3 bases and J by 8 bases, with 14 bases between. This CDR3 is built from 14 residues. The CDR3 region has the DNA TGTGCCAGCAGTGAGGGGGGTCTAGCTTATGAGCAGTTCTTC. This codes for CASSEGGLAYEQFF.

On this clone: Other DNA sequences in the same sample also yield this CDR3. CDR3 DNA: TGTGCCAGCAGTTACTCGAGTACCGGGGAGCTGTTTTTT. It encodes CASSYSSTGELFF. This chain links TRBV6-5 with TRBJ2-2; D uncertain. Trimming pared 0 bases from V and 5 bases from J, leaving 4 bases between. The CDR3 consists of 13 residues. The V gene's germline CDR1 is MNHEY and CDR2 SVGAGI.

The V call is TRBV9, the J call TRBJ2-3, with 8 bases aligning to TRBD2. The CDR3 runs 15 residues. Trimming took 4 bases from V and 2 from J; bases not matched to a gene: 6. Per germline, CDR1 SGDLS and CDR2 YYNGEE. The DNA of the CDR3 is TGTGCCAGCAGCCCCATAGCGGGAACCACAGATACGCAGTATTTT. Amino acids: CASSPIAGTTDTQYF.

The chain is built from TRBV5-1 and TRBJ1-1; D is ambiguous. The germline V and J ends were trimmed by 0 bases and 4 bases, with 22 bases remaining between them. Germline V CDR1 and CDR2: SGHRS, YFSETQ. This CDR3 spans 18 amino acids. CDR3 sequence reads: CASSLGRQFSVDSTEAFF. The CDR3 DNA follows: TGCGCCAGCAGCTTGGGGAGGCAGTTTTCAGTTGATAGCACTGAAGCTTTCTTT. The variable domain in full, with the rest retrieved from reference TRBV5-1 and TRBJ1-1, is KAGVTQTPRYLIKTRGQQVTLSCSPISGHRSVSWYQQTPGQGLQFLFEYFSETQRNKGNFPGRFSGRQFSNSRSEMNVSTLELGDSALYLCASSLGRQFSVDSTEAFFGQGTRLTVV.

The chain joins TRBV11-2 to TRBJ1-4, with a possible D match to TRBD1 (6 bases). This CDR3 region has 13 residues. Between the trimmed V and J ends, which lost 5 bases and 7 bases, there was a span of 11 bases. Per the germline V gene, CDR1 is SGHAT and CDR2 is FQNNGV. The CDR3 loop is CASSPQGSEKLFF. The CDR3 DNA is TGTGCCAGCAGCCCCCAGGGGAGTGAAAAACTGTTTTTT.

The table lists this clone with a few counts. This chain connects TRBV29-1 to TRBJ2-1, with 11 bases aligning to TRBD2. CDR1 SQVTM and CDR2 ANQGSEA come from the germline V gene. This CDR3 has 17 amino acids. V lost 3 bases to trimming and J lost 0 bases; unmatched junction nucleotides: 7. CDR3 sequence: CSVDTSGGLSSYNEQFF. The CDR3 nucleotides read TGCAGCGTTGATACTAGCGGGGGCCTCAGCTCCTACAATGAGCAGTTCTTC.

This sequence joins TRBV7-2 and TRBJ1-1, with 7 nucleotides matching TRBD1. This CDR3 has 14 amino acids. CDR1 is SGHTA, CDR2 FQGNSA, per germline. V shed 6 bases and J 1 base; nucleotides not matched to a gene: 5. CDR3 DNA: TGTGCCAGCAGTCGAGGACAGGCGAACACTGAAGCTTTCTTT. Encoded protein: CASSRGQANTEAFF.

J is TRBJ2-5 and V is TRBV6-6; 7 nucleotides align to TRBD2. V shed 0 bases, J shed 6 bases, and the junction held 7 bases outside the gene matches. The length of the CDR3 is 15 residues. CDR1 MNHNY and CDR2 SVGAGI come from the germline V gene (reference sequence). The CDR3 DNA reads TGTGCCAGCAGTTACTCGTCTAGCGGTGCCAAGACCCAGTACTTC. It specifies CASSYSSSGAKTQYF.

The V gene is TRBV30, the J gene TRBJ2-7, with 10 bases aligning to TRBD1. Trimming cost V 2 bases and J 6 bases; bases outside gene matches: 10. Looked up from germline, CDR1 is GTSNPN and CDR2 is SVGIG (reference sequence). The length of the CDR3 is 15 residues. DNA for the CDR3: TGTGCCTGGAGTTTATCCGGGACAGGGGTTAGCGAGCAGTACTTC. Amino acid sequence: CAWSLSGTGVSEQYF.

The V and J genes are TRBV27 and TRBJ2-7; 7 nucleotides line up with TRBD1. Losses at the gene ends were 3 bases for V and 6 bases for J; bases not matched to a gene: 14. The CDR3 contains 16 residues. Germline assignment: CDR1 MNHEY and CDR2 SMNVEV (reference sequence). The CDR3 here is CASSFRTGPEVGEQYF. CDR3 nucleotide sequence: TGTGCCAGCAGTTTCCGGACAGGCCCAGAGGTGGGCGAGCAGTACTTC.